Listed below are T cell receptor beta chains from one sample, sequenced in a study of shared clonotypes between healthy human individuals. Sequencing used immunoSEQ multiplex PCR; TCRdb keeps in-frame clones, though not all of them. The table shows approximately 740,000 clones, with 74% occurring only once. The source material was memory CD4+ T cells sorted from blood. The receptor set was obtained from a woman aged 25 to 39 in good health. Both conserved end residues are part of each CDR3. Each record gives: V gene, clone size, J gene, CDR3 protein. Clone size is not always given. Where it is, it says once, few, many or a class for expanded clones.

V gene: TRBV6-6; clone size: -; J gene: TRBJ2-1; CDR3 protein: CASSIGVGQFF
V gene: TRBV27; clone size: many; J gene: TRBJ1-5; CDR3 protein: CASRGTGNQPQHF
V gene: TRBV28; clone size: -; J gene: TRBJ1-2; CDR3 protein: CASSLWRDKANYGYTF
V gene: TRBV5-1; clone size: -; J gene: TRBJ2-1; CDR3 protein: CASSLSTIGYNEQFF
V gene: TRBV25-1; clone size: -; J gene: TRBJ2-2; CDR3 protein: CASSGGVTLISGELFF
V gene: TRBV5-1; clone size: -; J gene: TRBJ2-1; CDR3 protein: CASSGRTGESYNEQFF
V gene: TRBV29-1; clone size: -; J gene: TRBJ2-3; CDR3 protein: CSVYGLLSTDTQYF
V gene: TRBV7-2; clone size: -; J gene: TRBJ1-5; CDR3 protein: CASSLGQSHQPQHF
V gene: TRBV18; clone size: -; J gene: TRBJ2-7; CDR3 protein: CASSSVRPGQGSYEQYF
V gene: TRBV14; clone size: -; J gene: TRBJ2-1; CDR3 protein: CASSQENNWTAKFNEQFF
V gene: TRBV11-3; clone size: -; J gene: TRBJ2-1; CDR3 protein: CASSPRTSYNEQFF
V gene: TRBV15; clone size: -; J gene: TRBJ1-2; CDR3 protein: CATSRDYSNYGYTF
V gene: TRBV29-1; clone size: -; J gene: TRBJ1-4; CDR3 protein: CSVRGGTEKLFF
V gene: TRBV6-1; clone size: -; J gene: TRBJ1-3; CDR3 protein: CASRVGQPGNTIYF
V gene: TRBV6-5; clone size: -; J gene: TRBJ2-2; CDR3 protein: CASRGQANTGELFF
V gene: TRBV5-5; clone size: -; J gene: TRBJ2-2; CDR3 protein: CASSFGSQGTGELFF
V gene: TRBV6-6; clone size: -; J gene: TRBJ1-2; CDR3 protein: CASRASEGALGYTF
V gene: TRBV19; clone size: few; J gene: TRBJ1-4; CDR3 protein: CASGNEKLFF
V gene: TRBV19; clone size: -; J gene: TRBJ1-5; CDR3 protein: CASTPGWENQPQHF
V gene: TRBV11-2; clone size: -; J gene: TRBJ1-2; CDR3 protein: CASNERGGADNYGYTF
V gene: TRBV25-1; clone size: -; J gene: TRBJ2-7; CDR3 protein: CASSEAGAAEQYF
V gene: TRBV10-3; clone size: -; J gene: TRBJ1-2; CDR3 protein: CAINPQGYGYTF
V gene: TRBV5-1; clone size: -; J gene: TRBJ2-7; CDR3 protein: CASSLGEAGGRYEQYF
V gene: TRBV5-6; clone size: -; J gene: TRBJ2-4; CDR3 protein: CASSLASGRARDNIQYF
V gene: TRBV19; clone size: few; J gene: TRBJ1-2; CDR3 protein: CASSPTGGGYGYTF
V gene: TRBV7-9; clone size: -; J gene: TRBJ2-7; CDR3 protein: CASSLGEGPKQYF
V gene: TRBV5-5; clone size: -; J gene: TRBJ2-5; CDR3 protein: CASSVGLSETQYF
V gene: TRBV21-1; clone size: once; J gene: TRBJ2-5; CDR3 protein: CASSKALAPRGETQYF
V gene: TRBV16; clone size: -; J gene: TRBJ1-3; CDR3 protein: CASSLQSSGNTIYF
V gene: TRBV25-1; clone size: few; J gene: TRBJ2-7; CDR3 protein: CASSEVRSGRDEQYF
V gene: TRBV5-1; clone size: few; J gene: TRBJ1-1; CDR3 protein: CASSLLDRDTEAFF
V gene: TRBV4-2; clone size: once; J gene: TRBJ2-2; CDR3 protein: CASSQDFLAGAGELFF
V gene: TRBV11-2; clone size: -; J gene: TRBJ2-2; CDR3 protein: CASSMTGWRAGELFF
V gene: TRBV5-1; clone size: -; J gene: TRBJ2-7; CDR3 protein: CASRPTSGSDEQYF
V gene: TRBV5-1; clone size: -; J gene: TRBJ2-5; CDR3 protein: CASSLEQGPSVETQYF
V gene: TRBV15; clone size: -; J gene: TRBJ1-5; CDR3 protein: CATSRSRHSNQPQHF
V gene: TRBV28; clone size: once; J gene: TRBJ1-1; CDR3 protein: CASSLFTLSLGEAFF